Listed below are T cell receptor beta chains from one sample, sequenced in a study of cytomegalovirus exposure and HLA in healthy donors. Here immunoSEQ multiplex PCR was the method, and the copy in TCRdb shows in-frame clones only, minus some. The sample records approximately 130,000 clones, about 87% being singletons. Specimen: PBMCs. These receptors originate from a woman aged 18-29 years in good health and CMV-seronegative. Each CDR3 is given without its conserved first and last residue. Clone size, where shown, is once, few, many, or a class for clones that have expanded.

CDR3 protein: AIRESGGVSSYEQY; J gene: TRBJ2-7; clone size: .; V gene: TRBV10-3
CDR3 protein: ASSRQGGEAF; J gene: TRBJ1-1; clone size: .; V gene: TRBV18
CDR3 protein: ASSLDLWLAGKKETQY; J gene: TRBJ2-5; clone size: once; V gene: TRBV11-3
CDR3 protein: ASSKLAGNYNEQF; J gene: TRBJ2-1; clone size: .; V gene: TRBV7-2
CDR3 protein: ASSEGRGNSPLH; J gene: TRBJ1-6; clone size: .; V gene: TRBV6-4
CDR3 protein: ASSRWTGYTGELF; J gene: TRBJ2-2; clone size: .; V gene: TRBV19
CDR3 protein: ASSYSKREPRGEQF; J gene: TRBJ2-1; clone size: .; V gene: TRBV6-8
CDR3 protein: ASSGSGTGELF; J gene: TRBJ2-2; clone size: few; V gene: TRBV10-2
CDR3 protein: ATSSGRNSYNEQF; J gene: TRBJ2-1; clone size: .; V gene: TRBV15
CDR3 protein: ASSQELGVRSDTQY; J gene: TRBJ2-3; clone size: .; V gene: TRBV4-2
CDR3 protein: ASSRAVAGSTDTQY; J gene: TRBJ2-3; clone size: .; V gene: TRBV7-9
CDR3 protein: ASSLVGLAQTPYNEQF; J gene: TRBJ2-1; clone size: .; V gene: TRBV5-6
CDR3 protein: ASSLAAGANTEAF; J gene: TRBJ1-1; clone size: .; V gene: TRBV7-9
CDR3 protein: ASSLESIRETQY; J gene: TRBJ2-5; clone size: .; V gene: TRBV5-1
CDR3 protein: ATSGAGTSTDTQY; J gene: TRBJ2-3; clone size: .; V gene: TRBV15
CDR3 protein: ASSEPGTSKNQPQH; J gene: TRBJ1-5; clone size: .; V gene: TRBV28